The 18 T cell receptor beta chains presented below share a single source sample, sequenced in a study of T cells in Graves' hyperthyroidism and ophthalmopathy (dated by TCRdb to about 2019). Library prep was done by multiplex PCR. Sequenced using an Illumina HiSeq 2000. The TCR beta CDR3 regions were amplified from the RNA transcripts. A first-round RT-PCR of the TCR CDR3 used the HTBI primer set with the Qiagen OneStep RT-PCR kit. TCRdb passed the public sequencing reads through fastp at Q25 and MiXCR, retaining productive beta sequences. One record per CDR3 amino acid sequence lists the most common genes and DNA. Here the sample has around 580,000 distinct CDR3 sequences; roughly 50% occur a single time. Clones ranked in the top ten supply about 8% of the sample. Sequenced material: peripheral blood or thyroid tissue (not recorded which). These receptors all come from a woman under 30 with Graves' hyperthyroidism.

As to this clonotype: A much larger clone is a single base away; this may be a read error. This chain joins TRBV28 and TRBJ1-4, with unresolved D. The CDR3 runs to 12 residues. The germline gives CDR1 MDHEN, CDR2 SYDVKM. The CDR3 spells CVSRKGGEKLFF. The DNA of the CDR3 is TGTGTCAGCAGGAAGGGTGGTGAAAAACTGTTTTTT. Complete variable domain (other parts from reference TRBV28 and TRBJ1-4): DVKVTQSSRYLVKRTGEKVFLECVQDMDHENMFWYRQDPGLGLRLIYFSYDVKMKEKGDIPEGYSVSREKKERFSLILESASTNQTSMYLCVSRKGGEKLFFGSGTQLSVL.

The DNA for the CDR3 is TGCAGTGCTAGTAGGGAAACTAGCGGGAGAGGGAGTTCACCCCTCCACTTT. Encoded protein: CSASRETSGRGSSPLHF. The rearrangement uses TRBV20-1 and TRBJ1-6; no firm D call. The CDR3 loop spans 17 amino acids. CDR1 and CDR2 from the germline V gene are DFQATT and SNEGSKA (reference sequence). The V gene lost 3 bases and the J gene lost 9 bases, with 24 bases spanning the gap.

This clonotype was detected once. A much larger clone differs by one base, so this may be a read error. The missing conserved phenylalanine or tryptophan at the end of this CDR3 makes a read error likely. The J gene is TRBJ2-5, the V gene TRBV7-9, with no clear D. The V gene's germline CDR1 is SEHNR and CDR2 FQNEAQ (reference sequence). Trimming took 2 bases from V and 1 from J, leaving 14 bases between them. There are 16 residues in the CDR3. CDR3 DNA sequence: TGTGCCAGCAGCTTAACGGTATATAGGCGCCAAGAGACCCAGTACCTC. It encodes CASSLTVYRRQETQYL.

The gene calls are TRBV5-1 and TRBJ2-7, with 8 bases matching TRBD2. V dropped 0 bases and J dropped 7; count of bases not matched to a gene: 9. Germline CDR1 reads SGHRS; CDR2 reads YFSETQ. The CDR3 contains 15 residues. The CDR3 DNA reads TGCGCCAGCAGCTTGGCTAGCGGGCAGGTATGGGAGCAGTACTTC. This translates into CASSLASGQVWEQYF.

This chain joins TRBV29-1 and TRBJ2-3; D could derive from TRBD1 or TRBD2 (7 bases each). The CDR3 has 14 residues. Trimming removed 4 bases from V and 2 bases from J, with 13 bases in between. From germline, CDR1 is SQVTM and CDR2 ANQGSEA. The chain's CDR3 is CSVVRGGNTDTQYF. The CDR3 DNA reads as TGCAGCGTTGTCAGGGGGGGGAACACAGATACGCAGTATTTT.

This clonotype was detected many times. The rearrangement joins TRBV20-1 to TRBJ1-1; the match to TRBD1 covers 11 bases. The CDR3 has 16 residues. The V and J ends lost 3 bases and 5 bases, in that order; junction bases with no gene match: 11. The V gene's germline CDR1 is DFQATT and CDR2 SNEGSKA (reference sequence). The DNA of the CDR3 is TGCAGTGCTAGGTCCCGGGACAGGGGGATTTTAACTGAAGCTTTCTTT. Protein product: CSARSRDRGILTEAFF.

The chain joins TRBV4-1 to TRBJ2-7; tentatively, D is TRBD2 (6 bases). The CDR3 spans 15 residues. Germline values: CDR1 MGHRA, CDR2 YSYEKL. V was cut by 4 bases and J by 3 bases, with 16 bases left in between. CDR3 bases: TGCGCCAGCAGCCCGGTGGCTAGCGCCTTCTACGAGCAGTACTTC. Translated, it gives CASSPVASAFYEQYF.

As for this clonotype: This may arise from a read error, as a much more abundant clone is one base away. The rearrangement links TRBV19 to TRBJ2-5; 12 positions agree with TRBD2. The CDR3 covers 17 residues. Germline assignment: CDR1 LNHDA and CDR2 SQIVND (reference sequence). The V and J ends lost 6 bases and 6 bases, in that order; junction bases with no gene match: 14. CDR3 DNA: TGTGCCAGTAGAGTGACTAGCGGGAGATATAGTCAAAAGACCCAGTACTTC. This sequence encodes CASRVTSGRYSQKTQYF.

V usage is TRBV11-2 and J usage is TRBJ1-4; perhaps TRBD1 as D (5 bases). Trimming shortened V by 0 bases and J by 8 bases, and 16 bases separated the two germline ends. CDR3 length: 16 amino acids. From germline, CDR1 is SGHAT and CDR2 FQNNGV. The CDR3 loop reads CASSLDQPGTGEKLFF. In DNA, the CDR3 is TGTGCCAGCAGCTTAGATCAGCCGGGGACGGGAGAAAAACTGTTTTTT. The variable domain in full, with the rest retrieved from reference TRBV11-2 and TRBJ1-4, is EAGVAQSPRYKIIEKRQSVAFWCNPISGHATLYWYQQILGQGPKLLIQFQNNGVVDDSQLPKDRFSAERLKGVDSTLKIQPAKLEDSAVYLCASSLDQPGTGEKLFFGSGTQLSVL.

This clonotype was recorded at least ten times. V and J are TRBV29-1 and TRBJ2-7, with 8 bases that match TRBD1. Per the germline V gene, CDR1 is SQVTM and CDR2 is ANQGSEA. This CDR3 region has 14 residues. Trimming at V came to 7 bases and at J to 4 bases, leaving 12 bases not matched to a gene. The CDR3 sequence is CSALYGQGGYEQYF. In DNA form, the CDR3 reads TGCAGCGCTCTCTATGGACAGGGTGGGTACGAGCAGTACTTC.

This clonotype has ten or more counts. The genes are TRBV20-1 and TRBJ2-7; 7 bases are shared with TRBD2. Germline CDR1 DFQATT, CDR2 SNEGSKA (reference sequence). Trimming removed 3 bases from V and 0 bases from J; junction bases left unmatched: 2. The length of the CDR3 is 13 residues. The DNA of the CDR3 is TGCAGTGCTAGGCTAGCGGCCTCCTACGAGCAGTACTTC. This encodes CSARLAASYEQYF.

This chain connects TRBV6-1 to TRBJ2-7; TRBD2 agrees at 8 bases. The CDR3 length is 12 residues. Germline values: CDR1 MNHNS, CDR2 SASEGT. V lost 7 bases, J lost 7 bases, and 6 bases stayed unmatched. CDR3 protein: CASNPPGGEQYF. CDR3 coding DNA: TGTGCCAGCAACCCCCCGGGAGGGGAGCAGTACTTC.

The table lists this clonotype with many counts. J is TRBJ1-3 and V is TRBV30; no firm D call. V was pared by 4 bases and J by 4 bases, with 2 bases between. This CDR3 has 10 residues. In germline, CDR1 is GTSNPN, CDR2 SVGIG (reference sequence). CDR3 sequence: CAWTGNTIYF. The CDR3 nucleotides read TGTGCCTGGACCGGAAACACCATATATTTT.

The genes are TRBV24-1 and TRBJ2-5; tentatively, D is TRBD2 (6 bases). CDR1 is KGHDR and CDR2 is SFDVKD in the germline V gene. The CDR3 is 18 amino acids. Trimming shortened V by 4 bases and J by 0 bases, and 20 bases separated the two germline ends. The CDR3 protein is CATSDRRRSGRYQETQYF. As DNA, the CDR3 is TGTGCCACCAGTGACCGGCGTCGGTCAGGGAGGTACCAAGAGACCCAGTACTTC.

This clonotype occurred many times. The chain joins TRBV6-5 to TRBJ1-1; tentatively, D is TRBD1 (5 bases). CDR1 MNHEY and CDR2 SVGAGI come from the germline V gene. The CDR3 contains 16 residues. Deletions cut 2 bases from V and 5 bases from J, with 18 bases between. CDR3 coding DNA: TGTGCCAGCAGTTACCGACCAGGGACTCAGGGAACTGAAGCTTTCTTT. This gives the protein CASSYRPGTQGTEAFF.

In its sample, this clonotype was seen many times. The CDR3 DNA reads TGTGCCAGCAGCCGGGACATCTCCTACGAGCAGTACTTC. Translated: CASSRDISYEQYF. This chain links TRBV14 with TRBJ2-7; possible D gene TRBD1, 6 bases. The V end was cut by 4 bases, the J end by 0 bases, with 7 bases between. Germline V gives CDR1 SGHDN, CDR2 FVKESK. This CDR3 comprises 13 residues.

The chain uses TRBV7-9 and TRBJ2-7, with D hard to call. The J call may be faulty, since TRBJ2-1 better matches the DNA end. CDR1 is SEHNR and CDR2 is FQNEAQ in the germline V gene (reference sequence). The CDR3 covers 14 residues. The CDR3 bases are TGTGCCAGCAGCCCCGAGGCAAACTACAATGAGCAGTTCTTC. This encodes CASSPEANYNEQFF.

The chain has TRBV7-6 and TRBJ2-3; 11 bases map to TRBD2. The length of the CDR3 is 16 residues. Trimming at V came to 3 bases and at J to 3 bases, leaving 5 bases not matched to a gene. Per the germline V gene, CDR1 is SGHVS and CDR2 is FNYEAQ. The CDR3, as DNA: TGTGCCAGCAGCTTGGCTAGCGGGAGGAGTACAGATACGCAGTATTTT. Its protein is CASSLASGRSTDTQYF.